These 13 T cell receptor beta chains originate from one sample sequenced in a study of Ad26.COV2.S vaccination and SARS-CoV-2 variants. As for treatment: roughly 20 received Ad26.COV2.S at low or high dose, single or two shots; several received placebo; per-sample allocation not given. Sampling was done on day 63 after the first vaccine or placebo injection. The data were produced by immunoSEQ multiplex PCR, yet TCRdb's version contains in-frame clones alone and is incomplete. This table holds about 350,000 clones, 75% to 90% found once. Sequenced here: peripheral blood, sampled in a trial of Ad26.COV2.S vaccine versus placebo. The source of these receptors is a person aged 18-65 years who received the Ad26.COV2.S COVID-19 vaccine or a placebo.

The chain recombines TRBV4-1 with TRBJ1-4; D gene unclear. The V gene's germline CDR1 is MGHRA and CDR2 YSYEKL. V dropped 3 bases and J dropped 3 bases, with 8 bases sitting between them. This CDR3 has 14 residues. The CDR3 DNA reads TGCGCCAGCAGCCACTGGGGAGCTAATGAAAAACTGTTTTTT. This translates into CASSHWGANEKLFF.

The rearrangement links TRBV10-3 to TRBJ2-1, with 9 bases that match TRBD2. The V gene end was trimmed by 8 bases and the J gene end by 5 bases; junction bases not matched to a gene: 7. This CDR3 comprises 14 residues. Looked up from germline, CDR1 is ENHRY and CDR2 is SYGVKD. The CDR3 loop is CAIGSSGNHNEQFF. The CDR3 DNA reads as TGTGCCATCGGCTCTAGCGGGAACCACAATGAGCAGTTCTTC.

The rearrangement links TRBV2 to TRBJ1-2, with D perhaps matching TRBD1 (6 bases). Germline CDR1 SNHLY, CDR2 FYNNEI. The CDR3 is made up of 13 amino acids. Trimming stripped 9 bases from V and 8 bases from J, with 19 bases between. CDR3 nucleotide sequence: TGTGCCAGGGGGGGGCAGGTAGCATCCGGCTACACCTTC. Translated: CARGGQVASGYTF.

This clone was seen once. This CDR3 is CATTVGDTDTQYF. In nucleotides, the CDR3 is TGTGCCACCACCGTCGGGGACACAGATACGCAGTATTTT. The V gene is TRBV19, the J gene TRBJ2-3; D might be TRBD2 (5 bases). This CDR3 contains 13 residues. Trimming cost V 10 bases and J 2 bases, with 13 bases left between them. Germline lookup yields CDR1 LNHDA and CDR2 SQIVND (reference sequence).

This clone was recorded once. The chain employs TRBV27 and TRBJ1-1; D is perhaps TRBD1 (6 bases). The V end lost 4 bases, the J end lost 1 base, and 13 bases lay between the germline ends. The length of the CDR3 is 15 residues. Germline CDR1 MNHEY, CDR2 SMNVEV (reference sequence). CDR3 sequence (DNA): TGTGCCAGCAGTTGGGCTCCACAGGGGAACACTGAAGCTTTCTTT. This codes for CASSWAPQGNTEAFF.

The chain couples TRBV9 to TRBJ2-3; D remains unclear. Germline CDR1 and CDR2: SGDLS and YYNGEE. V lost 0 bases to trimming and J lost 3 bases, with 5 bases between them. The CDR3 is 13 residues long. The CDR3 nucleotides are TGTGCCAGCAGCGTAGGCTATACAGATACGCAGTATTTT. It yields the protein CASSVGYTDTQYF.

This clone was counted a few times. V is TRBV6-1 and J is TRBJ2-7; D is unclear. The CDR3 loop spans 14 amino acids. V shed 1 base and J shed 2 bases, with 9 bases lying between them. Germline values: CDR1 MNHNS, CDR2 SASEGT. CDR3 sequence (DNA): TGTGCCAGCAGTGAAGGAAGAACGGCCTACGAGCAGTACTTC. It codes for CASSEGRTAYEQYF.

The chain combines TRBV14 with TRBJ2-7, with D maybe TRBD1 (5 bases). The V end lost 4 bases, the J end lost 3 bases, and 7 bases lay between the germline ends. The germline CDR1 and CDR2 sequences are SGHDN and FVKESK. This CDR3 comprises 12 residues. This chain's CDR3 is CASSRDSYEQYF. The CDR3 DNA follows: TGTGCCAGCAGCCGCGACAGCTACGAGCAGTACTTC.

The V gene is TRBV5-1, the J gene TRBJ1-2, with a possible D match to TRBD1 (5 bases). Trimming cost V 0 bases and J 8 bases, with 17 bases left between them. The CDR3 extends over 15 amino acids. Germline V gene data show CDR1 as SGHRS and CDR2 as YFSETQ. Written as DNA, the CDR3 is TGCGCCAGCAGCTTGGTGGGCGAGCAGGGTGAGGGCTACACCTTC. It specifies CASSLVGEQGEGYTF.

V is TRBV28 and J is TRBJ1-1; 12 nucleotides match TRBD1. The junction had 14 bases not matched to a gene; V was cut back by 5 bases and J by 7 bases. The CDR3 is 17 amino acids. Germline V lookup: CDR1 MDHEN, CDR2 SYDVKM. The chain's CDR3 is CASSLGGTGGALVEAFF. In DNA, the CDR3 is TGTGCCAGCAGTCTAGGTGGGACAGGGGGCGCGTTAGTTGAAGCTTTCTTT.

The rearrangement uses TRBV11-3 and TRBJ2-1, with TRBD2 matching 9 bases. V was pared by 5 bases and J by 8 bases, with 10 bases of the junction left unmatched. The CDR3 extends over 15 amino acids. CDR1 is SGHNT, CDR2 YENEEA, per germline. Here the CDR3 reads CASSQGTSYLDEQFF. The CDR3 DNA follows: TGTGCCAGCAGCCAAGGGACTAGCTATCTCGATGAGCAGTTCTTC.

The chain couples TRBV9 to TRBJ2-3; the D is unclear. Trimming took off 0 bases at V and 2 bases at J, with 13 bases between the two ends. The germline V gene has CDR1 SGDLS and CDR2 YYNGEE. This CDR3 contains 16 residues. CDR3 DNA sequence: TGTGCCAGCAGCGTAGCTGGGCTGCCAAACACAGATACGCAGTATTTT. Translating gives CASSVAGLPNTDTQYF.

The V and J genes are TRBV14 and TRBJ2-3, with a tentative D call TRBD2 (5 bases). The V end lost 4 bases, the J end lost 2 bases, and 10 bases lay between the germline ends. This CDR3 region has 14 residues. Germline CDR1 and CDR2: SGHDN and FVKESK. The CDR3 protein is CASSLLGVTDTQYF. As DNA, the CDR3 is TGTGCCAGCAGCCTCCTCGGGGTCACAGATACGCAGTATTTT.